This T cell receptor beta chain was found in a study of blood T cell repertoires in COVID-19. Study-wide context: Specimens from acute and convalescent COVID-19 originated in the United States, Italy and Spain. The analysed material was cDNA or gDNA that came from T cells, B-cell-depleted T cells, or PBMCs.

CDR1 SGHKS and CDR2 YYEKEE come from the germline V gene (reference sequence). This CDR3 has 16 amino acids. V trimming: 3 bases; J trimming: 4 bases; junction bases outside the gene matches: 5. Source study methods: Reference gene primer amplification gave nucleated cell count estimates. The repertoire was sequenced with immunoSEQ multiplex PCR; TCRdb's copy has only in-frame clones and lacks some. That table furnishes V, J and clone size, whereas the DNA furnished D and trimming. Of 150,000 or so clones in the sample, approximately 90% are singletons; the top ten hold around 2.9%. Sequenced sample: peripheral blood. This chain uses TRBV5-5 with TRBJ1-5; 12 bases match TRBD1. The TCR was taken from a man aged 60 to 75 with active or convalescent COVID-19. CDR3 nucleotide sequence: TGTGCCAGCAGCTCGGGACAGGGGGCAAGGAATCAGCCCCAGCATTTT. Its protein product is CASSSGQGARNQPQHF.